This TCR beta chain came from a study of vaccination and CD4 T cells after COVID-19. Sequencing of the DNA from cultured CD4+ T cells was carried out with the Oncomine TCR Beta short-read assay. The genomic DNA was obtained from cultured CD4+ T cells by extraction with the QIAamp micro DNA kit. A single record per CDR3 protein comes from TCRdb applying MiXCR to the PCR reads. The sample holds more than 7,000 distinct CDR3 sequences; 28% are singletons and the top ten take around 11%. This clonotype was observed a handful of times. As yet, its antigen is unknown. The CDR3 spans 13 residues. V shed 7 bases and J shed 1 base, with 8 bases lying between them. Germline V CDR1 and CDR2: LNHDA, SQIVND (reference sequence). The treatment was: approximately nine-day PBMC culture with coronavirus spike peptide pools or control peptides (ViraFEST assay). An unexposed donor provided the CD4+ T cells, which were collected before the COVID-19 pandemic (2011-2018).

Specimen: CD4+ T cells from blood, cultured in vitro. J is TRBJ1-5 and V is TRBV19; no reliable D call. The TCR originated in a human donor in good health. The CDR3 DNA reads as TGTGCCAGTAAAGGCGGGAGCAATCAGCCCCAGCATTTT. It yields the protein CASKGGSNQPQHF.